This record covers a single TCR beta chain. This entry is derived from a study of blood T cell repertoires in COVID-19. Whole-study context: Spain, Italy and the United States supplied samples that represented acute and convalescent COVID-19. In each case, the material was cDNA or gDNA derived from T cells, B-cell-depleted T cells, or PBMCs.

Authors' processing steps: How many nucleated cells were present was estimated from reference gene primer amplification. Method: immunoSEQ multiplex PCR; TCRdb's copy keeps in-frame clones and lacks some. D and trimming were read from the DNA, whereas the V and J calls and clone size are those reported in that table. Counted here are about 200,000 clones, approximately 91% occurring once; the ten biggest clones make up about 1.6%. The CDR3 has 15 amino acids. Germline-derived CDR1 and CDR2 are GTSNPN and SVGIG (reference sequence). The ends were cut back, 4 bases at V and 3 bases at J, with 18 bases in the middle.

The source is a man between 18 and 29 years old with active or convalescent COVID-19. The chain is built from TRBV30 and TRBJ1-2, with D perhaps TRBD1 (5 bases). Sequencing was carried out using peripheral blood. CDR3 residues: CAWTFWEGPDYGYTF. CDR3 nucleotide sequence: TGTGCCTGGACCTTTTGGGAGGGACCTGACTATGGCTACACCTTC.